The 25 T cell receptor beta chains below were found in one sample sequenced in a study of T cell responses to AZD1222 COVID-19 vaccine. Sequenced by immunoSEQ multiplex PCR; TCRdb stores in-frame clones only, minus some. The table has 150,000 or so clones, roughly nine tenths seen once. Sequences were derived from peripheral blood, sampled on day 0 of AZD1222 vaccination. All receptors come from an adult in good health.

V and J are TRBV29-1 and TRBJ1-1; D may be TRBD1 (5 bases). Trimming removed 2 bases from V and 0 bases from J, with 7 bases in between. Germline V gene data show CDR1 as SQVTM and CDR2 as ANQGSEA. The CDR3 runs to 13 residues. Here the CDR3 reads CSVENRLNTEAFF. The CDR3 nucleotides read TGCAGCGTTGAAAACAGGCTGAACACTGAAGCTTTCTTT. The full variable domain, completed using reference TRBV29-1 and TRBJ1-1, is SAVISQKPSRDICQRGTSLTIQCQVDSQVTMMFWYRQQPGQSLTLIATANQGSEATYESGFVIDKFPISRPNLTFSTLTVSNMSPEDSSIYLCSVENRLNTEAFFGQGTRLTVV.

The chain recombines TRBV11-2 with TRBJ1-5, with D tentatively TRBD1 (6 bases). Deletions cut 8 bases from V and 2 bases from J, with 10 bases between. CDR1 and CDR2 (germline): SGHAT, FQNNGV. The CDR3 spans 13 residues. The CDR3 DNA follows: TGTGCCAGCGGAGAGGGGGGCAATCAGCCCCAGCATTTT. Protein: CASGEGGNQPQHF.

The chain combines TRBV24-1 with TRBJ1-2, with D perhaps matching TRBD1 (6 bases). CDR1 and CDR2 (germline): KGHDR, SFDVKD. V gave up 7 bases and J gave up 8 bases, with 16 bases separating them. This CDR3 comprises 13 residues. CDR3 loop: CATRSGQMEGYTF. The CDR3 nucleotides are TGTGCCACCAGGAGTGGACAGATGGAAGGCTACACCTTC.

The genes are TRBV27 and TRBJ2-5; possibly TRBD1 for D (5 bases). V gave up 2 bases and J gave up 5 bases, with 15 bases separating them. Germline V gene lookup returns CDR1 MNHEY and CDR2 SMNVEV (reference sequence). The CDR3 length is 15 residues. Here the CDR3 reads CASSLSESAGETQYF. As DNA, the CDR3 is TGTGCCAGCAGTTTAAGTGAAAGCGCAGGGGAGACCCAGTACTTC.

Concerning this clone: An end of the junction does not agree with germline; a read error may underlie this. The gene calls are TRBV12-3 or TRBV12-4 and TRBJ1-5; no definite D call. This CDR3 is built from 13 residues. This CDR3 reads CASRLESNQPQHF. The CDR3 DNA reads as TGTGCCAGCAGATTAGAGAGCAATCAGCCCCAGCATTTT.

The genes are TRBV7-3 and TRBJ1-6; tentatively, D is TRBD1 (5 bases). The germline V gene encodes CDR1 SGHTA and CDR2 FQGTGA. Trimming removed 5 bases from V and 9 bases from J, with 11 bases in between. This CDR3 is 13 amino acids long. The CDR3 spells CASSLEGFSPLHF. CDR3 DNA: TGTGCCAGCAGCCTAGAGGGGTTTTCACCCCTCCACTTT.

This chain uses TRBV15 with TRBJ1-4; no reliable D call. V was trimmed by 1 base and J by 4 bases, leaving 13 bases between them. This CDR3 has 16 residues. Germline V CDR1 and CDR2: LNHNV, YYDKDF (reference sequence). DNA of the CDR3: TGTGCCACCAGCAGAGTTCCTCAGTTACTTAATGAAAAACTGTTTTTT. Its translation is CATSRVPQLLNEKLFF.

This chain uses TRBV6-5 with TRBJ2-7, with D perhaps being TRBD1 or TRBD2 (5 bases each). Germline CDR1 and CDR2: MNHEY and SVGAGI. CDR3 length: 13 amino acids. Deletions cut 1 base from V and 4 bases from J, with 8 bases between. Written as DNA, the CDR3 is TGTGCCAGCAGTTACTTTGGGGGTTACGAGCAGTACTTC. Its translation: CASSYFGGYEQYF.

V usage is TRBV9 and J usage is TRBJ2-1; D may be TRBD2 (6 bases). Looked up from germline, CDR1 is SGDLS and CDR2 is YYNGEE. The CDR3 runs to 14 residues. Trimming removed 3 bases at V and 9 bases at J, with 16 bases between. This CDR3 reads CASSGVGWGVEQFF. The CDR3 DNA reads as TGTGCCAGCAGCGGTGTTGGGTGGGGGGTTGAGCAGTTCTTC.

The chain joins TRBV3-1 (or the pseudogene TRBV3-2) to TRBJ1-1; D might be TRBD1 (6 bases). Germline-derived CDR1 and CDR2 are LGHDT and YNNKEL (reference sequence). This CDR3 comprises 14 residues. The germline V and J ends were trimmed by 3 bases and 1 base, with 9 bases remaining between them. CDR3 in DNA: TGTGCCAGCAGCCATACGACAGGGAACACTGAAGCTTTCTTT. Amino acid sequence: CASSHTTGNTEAFF.

The V and J genes are TRBV5-5 and TRBJ2-1; D perhaps matches TRBD2 (6 bases). This CDR3 has 18 residues. CDR1 and CDR2 (germline): SGHKS, YYEKEE (reference sequence). V dropped 7 bases and J dropped 0 bases, with 23 bases sitting between them. The CDR3 here is CASEGYRVSGSSYNEQFF. As DNA, the CDR3 is TGTGCCAGCGAGGGGTATAGAGTTTCCGGGAGCTCCTACAATGAGCAGTTCTTC.

This clone was seen many times. The chain carries TRBV6-2 or TRBV6-3 and TRBJ2-1, with a weak D call TRBD1 (6 bases). The CDR3 loop spans 16 amino acids. Trimming took off 5 bases at V and 0 bases at J, with 14 bases between the two ends. CDR1 MNHEY and CDR2 SVGEGT come from the germline V gene. As DNA, the CDR3 is TGTGCCAGCAGTCAGGACAGATCGGGCTCCTACAATGAGCAGTTCTTC. Protein: CASSQDRSGSYNEQFF.

This chain links TRBV28 with TRBJ2-1; 8 positions agree with TRBD2. Unmatched junction bases numbered 4, after V lost 6 bases and J lost 3 bases. In germline, CDR1 is MDHEN, CDR2 SYDVKM. The CDR3 has 14 amino acids. This CDR3 reads CASRQAGGYNEQFF. In DNA form, the CDR3 reads TGTGCCAGCAGGCAGGCGGGGGGCTACAATGAGCAGTTCTTC.

V gene TRBV19 combines with J gene TRBJ1-5; D is undetermined. Germline CDR1 LNHDA, CDR2 SQIVND (reference sequence). V gave up 5 bases and J gave up 6 bases, with 14 bases separating them. The CDR3 extends over 14 amino acids. The CDR3 sequence: CASSLLGVFQPQHF. CDR3 DNA sequence: TGTGCCAGTAGTCTCCTAGGAGTATTTCAGCCCCAGCATTTT. The full variable domain, rest sourced from reference TRBV19 and TRBJ1-5, is DGGITQSPKYLFRKEGQNVTLSCEQNLNHDAMYWYRQDPGQGLRLIYYSQIVNDFQKGDIAEGYSVSREKKESFPLTVTSAQKNPTAFYLCASSLLGVFQPQHFGDGTRLSIL.

CDR3 protein: CASSLMMNTEAFF. The DNA of the CDR3 is TGTGCCAGCAGCTTGATGATGAACACTGAAGCTTTCTTT. V usage is TRBV11-3 and J usage is TRBJ1-1, with D uncertain. The V and J ends lost 3 bases and 0 bases respectively, with 5 bases between them. This CDR3 contains 13 residues. Germline V CDR1 and CDR2: SGHNT, YENEEA.

The rearrangement joins TRBV29-1 to TRBJ2-1, with D hard to call. Trimming cost V 3 bases and J 4 bases, with 4 bases left between them. The CDR3 consists of 11 residues. Germline values: CDR1 SQVTM, CDR2 ANQGSEA. The CDR3, as DNA: TGCAGCGTTGATAGTTACAATGAGCAGTTCTTC. Its protein product is CSVDSYNEQFF.

Of note for this clone: At one boundary the junction diverges from the germline segment, which might be a read error. This chain joins TRBV7-2 and TRBJ2-5, with D maybe TRBD2 (5 bases). Germline V CDR1 and CDR2: SGHTA, FQGNSA. This CDR3 has 15 residues. CDR3 in amino acids: CASSPSRGAQEAQYF. The CDR3 region has the DNA TGTGCCAGCAGCCCCTCCCGGGGAGCACAAGAGGCCCAGTACTTC.

The chain couples TRBV3-1 (or the pseudogene TRBV3-2) to TRBJ2-5; tentatively, D is TRBD1 (6 bases). From germline, CDR1 is LGHDT and CDR2 YNNKEL (reference sequence). V was trimmed by 3 bases and J by 2 bases, leaving 13 bases between them. This CDR3 contains 15 residues. The CDR3 region is CASSHFRGQQETQYF. CDR3 nucleotides: TGTGCCAGCAGCCATTTCAGAGGACAGCAAGAGACCCAGTACTTC.

This sequence joins TRBV10-1 and TRBJ1-4; TRBD1 aligns across 7 bases. CDR1 and CDR2 from the germline V gene are WNHNN and SYGVQD (reference sequence). The CDR3 consists of 14 residues. V was clipped by 5 bases and J by 8 bases; unmatched bases: 8. CDR3 region: CASSYRGMSEKLFF. The CDR3 DNA sequence: TGCGCCAGCAGTTACAGGGGTATGTCGGAAAAACTGTTTTTT.

V gene TRBV12-3 or TRBV12-4 combines with J gene TRBJ2-5; D possibly corresponds to TRBD1 (6 bases). The CDR3 has 12 amino acids. Trimming left V 8 bases short and J 1 base short, with 8 bases between. The CDR3 DNA is TGTGCCAGCGGGGGCGCCCAAGAGACCCAGTACTTC. Translation gives CASGGAQETQYF.

The chain employs TRBV7-2 and TRBJ1-1; no firm D call. This CDR3 region has 14 residues. In germline, CDR1 is SGHTA, CDR2 FQGNSA. Trimming pared 3 bases from V and 3 bases from J, leaving 11 bases between. The CDR3 sequence: CASSLEVGDTEAFF. CDR3 DNA: TGTGCCAGCAGCTTGGAGGTTGGGGACACTGAAGCTTTCTTT.

Remarks on this clone: The same CDR3 is also encoded by other DNA sequences in this sample. This sequence joins TRBV19 and TRBJ1-3, with 10 bases aligning to TRBD1. CDR1 LNHDA and CDR2 SQIVND come from the germline V gene (reference sequence). CDR3 size: 14 residues. Trimming cost V 9 bases and J 2 bases; bases outside gene matches: 4. Here the CDR3 reads CASRDRGPGNTIYF. The DNA of the CDR3 is TGTGCCAGCCGTGACAGGGGGCCTGGAAACACCATATATTTT.

This chain links TRBV7-9 with TRBJ1-2; D remains unclear. This CDR3 is 13 amino acids long. V lost 4 bases and J lost 8, with 14 bases in between. Germline V CDR1 and CDR2: SEHNR, FQNEAQ (reference sequence). Here the CDR3 reads CASSSHGEVGYTF. As DNA, the CDR3 is TGTGCCAGCAGCTCCCATGGGGAGGTGGGCTACACCTTC.

With regard to this clone: The junction departs from germline at one end; a sequencing error may be responsible. The V and J genes are TRBV5-5 and TRBJ1-1; maybe TRBD1 (5 bases). The CDR3 sequence is 12 residues long. Germline CDR1 and CDR2: SGHKS and YYEKEE (reference sequence). CDR3 nucleotide sequence: TGTGCCAGCAGCCCACAGGTTGTTTCGGCGGACTTT. Amino acid sequence: CASSPQVVSADF.

The chain carries TRBV7-9 and TRBJ2-7; TRBD1 is a possible D gene (6 bases). The germline CDR1 and CDR2 sequences are SEHNR and FQNEAQ (reference sequence). Deletions cut 7 bases from V and 5 bases from J, with 18 bases between. This CDR3 contains 14 residues. For the CDR3, the DNA is TGTGCCAGCAAACCCCGGGACACAACCAACGAGCAGTACTTC. Translated, it gives CASKPRDTTNEQYF.